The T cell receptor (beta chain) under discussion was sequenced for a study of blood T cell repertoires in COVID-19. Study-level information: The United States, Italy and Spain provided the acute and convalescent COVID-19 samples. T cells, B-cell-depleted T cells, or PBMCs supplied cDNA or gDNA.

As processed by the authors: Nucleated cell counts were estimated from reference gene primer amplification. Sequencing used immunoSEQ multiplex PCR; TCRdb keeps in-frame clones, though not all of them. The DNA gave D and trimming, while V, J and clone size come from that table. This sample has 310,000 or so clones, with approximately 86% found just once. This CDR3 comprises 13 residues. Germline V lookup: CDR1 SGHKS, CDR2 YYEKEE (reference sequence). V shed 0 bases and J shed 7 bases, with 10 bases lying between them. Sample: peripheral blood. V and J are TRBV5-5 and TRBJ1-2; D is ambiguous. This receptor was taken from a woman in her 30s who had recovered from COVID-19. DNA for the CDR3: TGTGCCAGCAGCTTGGGACTTCTATCTGGCTACACCTTC. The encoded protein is CASSLGLLSGYTF.